The next 24 T cell receptor beta chains were all read from a single sample in a study of cytomegalovirus exposure and HLA in healthy donors. PCR involved 60 Vbeta and 13 Jbeta primers. The protocol was immunoSEQ multiplex PCR, while the TCRdb copy is restricted to in-frame clones and leaves out a portion. The specimen's table records approximately 58,000 clones. Specimen: PBMCs. All receptors come from a woman under 30 in good health and CMV-seronegative.

The V gene is TRBV19, the J gene TRBJ2-7; a possible D gene is TRBD1 (6 bases). CDR1 and CDR2 from the germline V gene are LNHDA and SQIVND (reference sequence). The CDR3 spans 14 residues. Deletions cut 5 bases from V and 0 bases from J, with 11 bases between. This chain's CDR3 is CASSADRLSYEQYF. The CDR3 DNA follows: TGTGCCAGTAGTGCCGACAGGCTCTCCTACGAGCAGTACTTC.

The chain recombines TRBV6-1 with TRBJ2-2; 9 nucleotides match TRBD1. V trimming: 7 bases; J trimming: 1 base; junction bases outside the gene matches: 4. This CDR3 has 15 residues. From germline, CDR1 is MNHNS and CDR2 SASEGT. The CDR3 nucleotides are TGTGCCAGCACTCGGACAGGGGAGAACACCGGGGAGCTGTTTTTT. Residues: CASTRTGENTGELFF.

This rearrangement joins TRBV28 to TRBJ2-1; 8 nucleotides match TRBD2. With 3 bases clipped from V and 6 bases from J, the junction kept 10 bases outside the gene matches. Germline CDR1 MDHEN, CDR2 SYDVKM. The CDR3 is 16 residues long. CDR3 sequence reads: CASSFPGASGSNEQFF. CDR3 DNA: TGTGCCAGCAGTTTCCCCGGAGCTAGCGGGTCCAATGAGCAGTTCTTC. Based on the CDR3 plus reference TRBV28 and TRBJ2-1, the full variable domain is DVKVTQSSRYLVKRTGEKVFLECVQDMDHENMFWYRQDPGLGLRLIYFSYDVKMKEKGDIPEGYSVSREKKERFSLILESASTNQTSMYLCASSFPGASGSNEQFFGPGTRLTVL.

By frequency, this clone registers medium-sized. The chain has TRBV6-1 and TRBJ2-1; 10 positions agree with TRBD2. J lost 8 bases, V lost 3 bases, and 7 bases had no gene match. Germline values: CDR1 MNHNS, CDR2 SASEGT. CDR3 length equals 15 residues. The DNA of the CDR3 is TGTGCCAGCAGTGACGCAGCGGGGGGGCACGATGAGCAGTTCTTC. Its translation is CASSDAAGGHDEQFF.

The rearrangement joins TRBV30 to TRBJ2-3; perhaps TRBD2 as D (5 bases). V gave up 0 bases and J gave up 4 bases, with 11 bases separating them. The CDR3 is made up of 14 amino acids. CDR1 and CDR2 (germline): GTSNPN, SVGIG (reference sequence). The CDR3 loop is CAWSVGELADTQYF. DNA for the CDR3: TGTGCCTGGAGTGTCGGGGAACTCGCAGATACGCAGTATTTT.

The chain joins TRBV15 to TRBJ1-5; tentatively, D is TRBD1 (5 bases). V was pared by 4 bases and J by 3 bases, with 16 bases between. The CDR3 spans 16 residues. Germline values: CDR1 LNHNV, CDR2 YYDKDF (reference sequence). The CDR3 DNA reads as TGTGCCACCAGCACCAGAGCCGGGGGACTCAATCAGCCCCAGCATTTT. As protein: CATSTRAGGLNQPQHF.

This chain connects TRBV28 to TRBJ2-1; TRBD1 is a possible D gene (5 bases). Germline V gene lookup returns CDR1 MDHEN and CDR2 SYDVKM. The CDR3 extends over 13 amino acids. V lost 6 bases to trimming and J lost 8 bases, with 14 bases between them. CDR3 nucleotides: TGTGCCAGCAGGAGATCTAGGGGCGATGAGCAGTTCTTC. Encoded protein: CASRRSRGDEQFF.

This rearrangement joins TRBV25-1 to TRBJ1-1; 7 bases agree with TRBD1. The junction had 4 bases not matched to a gene; V was cut back by 5 bases and J by 1 base. This CDR3 comprises 14 residues. CDR1 MGHDK and CDR2 SYGVNS come from the germline V gene. For the CDR3, the DNA is TGTGCCAGCAGTCCCAGGACAGGGAACACTGAAGCTTTCTTT. This sequence encodes CASSPRTGNTEAFF. Together with reference TRBV25-1 and TRBJ1-1, the CDR3 gives the full variable domain: EADIYQTPRYLVIGTGKKITLECSQTMGHDKMYWYQQDPGMELHLIHYSYGVNSTEKGDLSSESTVSRIRTEHFPLTLESARPSHTSQYLCASSPRTGNTEAFFGQGTRLTVV.

The chain uses TRBV30 and TRBJ2-2, with 7 bases lining up with TRBD1. After removal of 3 bases from V and 6 bases from J, the junction contained 4 bases not matched to a gene. This CDR3 spans 13 amino acids. Germline CDR1 reads GTSNPN; CDR2 reads SVGIG (reference sequence). In nucleotides, the CDR3 is TGTGCCTGGAGCCCAGGGGGAGCCGGGGAGCTGTTTTTT. Protein: CAWSPGGAGELFF. The variable domain in full, with the rest retrieved from reference TRBV30 and TRBJ2-2, is SQTIHQWPATLVQPVGSPLSLECTVEGTSNPNLYWYRQAAGRGLQLLFYSVGIGQISSEVPQNLSASRPQDRQFILSSKKLLLSDSGFYLCAWSPGGAGELFFGEGSRLTVL.

The gene calls are TRBV30 and TRBJ2-5, with a weak D call TRBD1 (6 bases). The CDR3 contains 15 residues. V dropped 0 bases and J dropped 7 bases, with 18 bases sitting between them. Germline CDR1 is GTSNPN and CDR2 is SVGIG (reference sequence). CDR3 sequence: CAWSVWEQLGGTQYF. In nucleotides, the CDR3 is TGTGCCTGGAGTGTTTGGGAACAACTAGGGGGGACCCAGTACTTC.

V is TRBV11-3 and J is TRBJ2-1, with TRBD1 identical over 8 bases. This CDR3 has 15 residues. Trimming cost V 5 bases and J 8 bases; bases outside gene matches: 11. Germline V gene lookup returns CDR1 SGHNT and CDR2 YENEEA. CDR3 region: CASSGKPDRAHEQFF. CDR3 bases: TGTGCCAGCAGCGGGAAACCGGACAGGGCTCATGAGCAGTTCTTC.

The chain employs TRBV9 and TRBJ1-5, with 8 bases identical to TRBD1. This CDR3 contains 14 residues. Trimming at V came to 0 bases and at J to 6 bases, leaving 2 bases not matched to a gene. From germline, CDR1 is SGDLS and CDR2 YYNGEE. CDR3 region: CASSVGTGSQPQHF. The DNA of the CDR3 is TGTGCCAGCAGCGTAGGGACAGGGAGTCAGCCCCAGCATTTT.

The genes are TRBV4-1 and TRBJ1-1; 12 bases agree with TRBD1. The V gene's germline CDR1 is MGHRA and CDR2 YSYEKL. This CDR3 region has 17 residues. The trim removed 5 bases at V and 3 bases at J, leaving 10 bases unmatched. CDR3 in DNA: TGCGCCAGCAGCACTGGGACAGGGGGCAGCTGGGACACTGAAGCTTTCTTT. Residues: CASSTGTGGSWDTEAFF.

V gene TRBV6-7 combines with J gene TRBJ2-7, with D uncertain. TRBV6-7 is placed among ORFs of uncertain function. The CDR3 has 15 residues. V lost 0 bases, J lost 5 bases, and 14 bases lay in between. In DNA form, the CDR3 reads TGTGCCAGCAGTTACTCGAACATGCCATTCCACGAGCAGTACTTC. Amino acids: CASSYSNMPFHEQYF.

The gene calls are TRBV6-1 and TRBJ2-7; tentatively, D is TRBD2 (5 bases). Germline CDR1 and CDR2: MNHNS and SASEGT. V lost 1 base and J lost 3, with 10 bases in between. The CDR3 covers 14 residues. CDR3 protein: CASSEGGRGYEQYF. The CDR3 DNA sequence: TGTGCCAGCAGTGAAGGAGGGAGAGGCTACGAGCAGTACTTC.

This chain connects TRBV29-1 to TRBJ2-6; D is undetermined. Deletions cut 2 bases from V and 0 bases from J, with 11 bases between. The germline V gene has CDR1 SQVTM and CDR2 ANQGSEA. The CDR3 consists of 16 residues. The CDR3 loop reads CSVETDTDSGANVLTF. In DNA, the CDR3 is TGCAGCGTTGAAACCGACACCGACTCTGGGGCCAACGTCCTGACTTTC.

The chain recombines TRBV10-2 with TRBJ2-5; TRBD2 is a possible D gene (6 bases). Deletions cut 6 bases from V and 1 base from J, with 9 bases between. This CDR3 spans 13 amino acids. Germline V lookup: CDR1 WSHSY, CDR2 SAAADI. The CDR3 nucleotides are TGCGCCAGCAGCCGGGACTCCCAAGAGACCCAGTACTTC. Amino acid sequence: CASSRDSQETQYF.

This chain joins TRBV6-5 and TRBJ2-3; D is perhaps TRBD2 (7 bases). The CDR3 has 14 residues. Germline V gene data show CDR1 as MNHEY and CDR2 as SVGAGI. Trimming left V 6 bases short and J 4 bases short, with 14 bases between. Here the CDR3 DNA reads TGTGCCAGCAGCCCTAGGGGGGGGGCAGATACGCAGTATTTT. This gives the protein CASSPRGGADTQYF.

This rearrangement joins TRBV6-6 to TRBJ1-4; D is perhaps TRBD1 (5 bases). The germline V gene encodes CDR1 MNHNY and CDR2 SVGAGI (reference sequence). This CDR3 has 14 amino acids. The V gene lost 4 bases and the J gene lost 1 base, with 7 bases spanning the gap. DNA of the CDR3: TGTGCCAGCAGTTCAAGGGGAACTAATGAAAAACTGTTTTTT. This encodes CASSSRGTNEKLFF.

This chain connects TRBV23-1 to TRBJ2-2, with D possibly matching TRBD2 (6 bases). TRBV23-1 is an ORF for which the function is uncertain. V was cut by 0 bases and J by 9 bases, with 23 bases left in between. This CDR3 has 18 amino acids. In DNA form, the CDR3 reads TGCGCCAGCAGTCAATCCCGGGACTGGTCTTTAGAGGATCGGGAGCTGTTTTTT. Its translation is CASSQSRDWSLEDRELFF.

According to its frequency, this clone is medium-sized (0.01 to 0.1%). The chain employs TRBV11-2 and TRBJ1-1; TRBD1 matches 7 bases. V was clipped by 1 base and J by 8 bases; unmatched bases: 7. Germline V lookup: CDR1 SGHAT, CDR2 FQNNGV. This CDR3 comprises 14 residues. The CDR3 nucleotides read TGTGCCAGCAGCTTAGGGTGGGCAGGGGGAGAAGCTTTCTTT. This gives the protein CASSLGWAGGEAFF.

The chain joins TRBV2 to TRBJ2-7, with 10 bases aligning to TRBD2. This CDR3 spans 14 amino acids. V shed 7 bases, J shed 4 bases, and the junction held 7 bases outside the gene matches. Germline V lookup: CDR1 SNHLY, CDR2 FYNNEI. CDR3: CASMGLAGVYEQYF. The DNA of the CDR3 is TGTGCCAGCATGGGGCTAGCGGGGGTGTACGAGCAGTACTTC.

The chain joins TRBV30 to TRBJ2-4, with D possibly matching TRBD2 (6 bases). Germline CDR1 is GTSNPN and CDR2 is SVGIG (reference sequence). Trimming removed 2 bases from V and 9 bases from J, with 14 bases in between. The CDR3 spans 13 residues. The CDR3 reads CAWSPSVGGIQYF. Written as DNA, the CDR3 is TGTGCCTGGAGTCCTAGCGTAGGCGGCATTCAGTACTTC.

This chain connects TRBV5-6 to TRBJ2-7; D is uncertain. The CDR3 totals 12 residues. Germline V gene data show CDR1 as SGHDT and CDR2 as YYEEEE. V was clipped by 4 bases and J by 0 bases, with 5 bases between them. This CDR3 reads CASSIISYEQYF. The CDR3 coding sequence is TGTGCCAGCAGCATCATCTCCTACGAGCAGTACTTC.